This TCR beta chain originates from a study of T cells in Graves' hyperthyroidism and ophthalmopathy. Trimming cost V 2 bases and J 0 bases, with 7 bases left between them. CDR1 and CDR2 from the germline V gene are GTSNPN and SVGIG (reference sequence). This CDR3 has 14 residues. From RNA transcripts, TCR beta CDR3 regions were amplified. TCR CDR3 regions were first amplified by RT-PCR with HTBI primers. Each CDR3 protein gets one entry after TCRdb re-called the multiplex PCR reads with MiXCR. The table has approximately 600,000 distinct CDR3 sequences, approximately 15% seen once; the top ten hold 7.1%.

The chain carries TRBV30 and TRBJ2-2; D unresolved. The sample taken for sequencing was blood. The clonotype originates from a woman aged 18-29 years with Graves' ophthalmopathy. CDR3 sequence: CAWSQAANTGELFF. CDR3 bases: TGTGCCTGGAGTCAGGCCGCGAACACCGGGGAGCTGTTTTTT.